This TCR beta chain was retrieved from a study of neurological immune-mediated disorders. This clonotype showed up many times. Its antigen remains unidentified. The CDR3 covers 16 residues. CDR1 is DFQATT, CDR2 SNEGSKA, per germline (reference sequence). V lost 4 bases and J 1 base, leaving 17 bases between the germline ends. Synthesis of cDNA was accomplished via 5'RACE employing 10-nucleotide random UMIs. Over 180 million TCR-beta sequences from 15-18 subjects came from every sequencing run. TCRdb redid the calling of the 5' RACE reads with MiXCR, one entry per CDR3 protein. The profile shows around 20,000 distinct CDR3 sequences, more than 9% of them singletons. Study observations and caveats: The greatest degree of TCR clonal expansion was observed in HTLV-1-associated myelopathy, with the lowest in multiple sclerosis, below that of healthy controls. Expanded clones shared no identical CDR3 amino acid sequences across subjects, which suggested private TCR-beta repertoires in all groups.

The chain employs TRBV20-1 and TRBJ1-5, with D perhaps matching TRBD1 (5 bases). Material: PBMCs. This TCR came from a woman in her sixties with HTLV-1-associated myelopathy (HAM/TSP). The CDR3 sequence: CSANGANPGSNQPQHF. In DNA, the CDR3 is TGCAGTGCTAACGGGGCTAACCCGGGGAGCAATCAGCCCCAGCATTTT.